A selection of T cell receptor beta chains follows, all from one sample in a study of beta chain features in type 1 diabetes. Clones were read by immunoSEQ multiplex PCR, and TCRdb kept only the in-frame ones, dropping some. In the table there are 640,000 or so clones, 13% of which are singletons. Sequenced: naive CD4+ T cells from blood. The receptor source for this set is a man aged 18 to 35 with type 1 diabetes. The CDR3 runs from the conserved cysteine through the conserved F or W. A D gene is named only where the DNA matches it firmly. Part of the rows lack a size; the others show once, few, many or a class for expanded clones.

v_call	clone_size	j_call	d_call	cdr3_nt	cdr3_aa
TRBV4-1	few	TRBJ2-1	TRBD1	TGCGCCAGCAGCCAAGTGGGGCCAAGGGGGACAGGGGTAGGGAATGAGCAGTTCTTC	CASSQVGPRGTGVGNEQFF
TRBV7-3	few	TRBJ2-3	NA	TGTGCCAGCAGCCCCCGGGGGGATACGCAGTATTTT	CASSPRGDTQYF
TRBV28	NA	TRBJ1-1	NA	TGTGCCAGCAGTATCCCGGACAGTACTGAAGCTTTCTTT	CASSIPDSTEAFF
TRBV7-8	few	TRBJ1-2	TRBD1	TGTGCCAGCAGCCCACAGGGGGCCTATGGCTACACCTTC	CASSPQGAYGYTF
TRBV30	few	TRBJ1-4	TRBD1	TGTGCCTGGAGTACTACAGGGGCGACTCGGGAAAAACTGTTTTTT	CAWSTTGATREKLFF
TRBV5-1	few	TRBJ2-3	TRBD2	TGCGCCAGCAGCTTAGCAACTAGCGCCTTAACAGATACGCAGTATTTT	CASSLATSALTDTQYF
TRBV28	few	TRBJ2-4	NA	TGTGCCAGCAGCCCTGGGGGGGCTAGGAACATTCAGTACTTC	CASSPGGARNIQYF
TRBV30	NA	TRBJ1-2	NA	TGTGCCTGGAGTTTGGGGGACGGTTCTGGCTACACCTTC	CAWSLGDGSGYTF
TRBV13	few	TRBJ1-5	NA	TGTGCCAGCAGCCCTGGCCCGGACCAGCCCCAGCATTTT	CASSPGPDQPQHF
TRBV2	few	TRBJ2-7	NA	TGTGCCAGCACCCGTGATTGGAGCTCCTACGAGCAGTACTTC	CASTRDWSSYEQYF
TRBV11-2	few	TRBJ2-5	NA	TGTGCCAGCAGCCCGAGAGAGAGAGAGACCCAGTACTTC	CASSPRERETQYF
TRBV18	NA	TRBJ1-5	NA	TGTGCCAGCTCACCACCGAATCAGCCCCAGCATTTT	CASSPPNQPQHF
TRBV29-1	few	TRBJ2-1	NA	TGCAGCGGTCAGGTCTACAATGAGCAGTTCTTC	CSGQVYNEQFF
TRBV23-1	few	TRBJ2-7	NA	TGCGCCAGCGCGCGAGAGGAATACTACGAGCAGTACTTC	CASAREEYYEQYF
TRBV10-3	NA	TRBJ2-3	NA	TGTGCCATCAGTGAGGGACTGACTAGCACAGATACGCAGTATTTT	CAISEGLTSTDTQYF
TRBV30	few	TRBJ1-3	TRBD1	TGTGCCTGGAACAGGGGGCTGATGTCTGGAAACACCATATATTTT	CAWNRGLMSGNTIYF
TRBV10-3	few	TRBJ2-1	NA	TGTGCCATCAGTGAGTCCTCCACGCAGGGGATGCAGTTCTTC	CAISESSTQGMQFF
TRBV29-1	few	TRBJ2-1	TRBD1	TGCAGCCTTCGGACAGGTTATGAGCAGTTCTTC	CSLRTGYEQFF
TRBV7-8	NA	TRBJ2-3	TRBD2	TGTGCCAGCAGCATTGAGCGGGGCCTAACAGATACGCAGTATTTT	CASSIERGLTDTQYF
TRBV5-4	NA	TRBJ2-7	NA	TGTGCCAGCAGCTACAGGGGAGGTGTCCCCTACGAGCAGTACTTC	CASSYRGGVPYEQYF
TRBV2	NA	TRBJ2-3	NA	TGTGCCAGCAGCTACAGGGAATCTAGCACAGATACGCAGTATTTT	CASSYRESSTDTQYF
TRBV6-6	few	TRBJ1-1	NA	TGTGCCAGCAGCCCCATAAGGGCAGGGAGGACTGAAGCTTTCTTT	CASSPIRAGRTEAFF
TRBV28	few	TRBJ2-1	TRBD1	TGTGCCAGCAGTTTGACTGGACAGGGGGGGTACAATGAGCAGTTCTTC	CASSLTGQGGYNEQFF
TRBV5-4	NA	TRBJ1-2	NA	TGTGCCAGCAGCCCCCGGGAGAACTATGGCTACACCTTC	CASSPRENYGYTF
TRBV2	NA	TRBJ2-1	NA	TGTGCCAGCAGAGGACAGCTATACAATGAGCAGTTCTTC	CASRGQLYNEQFF
TRBV28	NA	TRBJ2-5	TRBD2	TGTGCCAGCAGTCCCTCGGGGGGTCGGGAGACCCAGTACTTC	CASSPSGGRETQYF
TRBV30	few	TRBJ1-1	NA	TGTGCCTGGAGTGCATCAAACAGGAGGGACACTGAAGCTTTCTTT	CAWSASNRRDTEAFF
TRBV19	NA	TRBJ2-3	TRBD1	TGTGCCAGTAGTTCCCGACAGGGGATCGGCACAGATACGCAGTATTTT	CASSSRQGIGTDTQYF
TRBV13	few	TRBJ1-4	NA	TGTGCCAGCAGCTTACCAGGAATAGGAGAAAAACTGTTTTTT	CASSLPGIGEKLFF
TRBV7-3	NA	TRBJ2-3	TRBD2	TGTGCCAGCAGCGCAAGGGGAGGGGAACCGGCTACGCAGTATTTT	CASSARGGEPATQYF
TRBV6-1	few	TRBJ2-5	TRBD2	TGTGCCAGCAGTGCCCGACTAGCGGGGAAGGGGCAAGAGACCCAGTACTTC	CASSARLAGKGQETQYF
TRBV9	NA	TRBJ2-4	TRBD1	TGTGCCAGCAGCCCCCCCGGCCTAGACAGGGGAGGTGGCATTCAGTACTTC	CASSPPGLDRGGGIQYF
TRBV29-1	few	TRBJ1-1	NA	TGCAGCGCGGCGGGACGGATGAACACTGAAGCTTTCTTT	CSAAGRMNTEAFF
TRBV4-1	few	TRBJ2-7	NA	TGCGCCAGCAGCCAAGACACGTTCTCGTCCGAGCAGTACTTC	CASSQDTFSSEQYF
TRBV18	NA	TRBJ2-7	TRBD1	TGTGCCAGCTCACCGGACAGGGGTCCGTGGGAGCAGTACTTC	CASSPDRGPWEQYF
TRBV11-2	NA	TRBJ2-7	NA	TGTGCCAGCAGCGGATGGACAGAGGACTACGAGCAGTACTTC	CASSGWTEDYEQYF
TRBV29-1	NA	TRBJ2-1	TRBD2	TGCAGCGTTGAAGAGTGGCGGGGGGGCCGCGGCAATGAGCAGTTCTTC	CSVEEWRGGRGNEQFF
TRBV10-3	NA	TRBJ2-3	TRBD2	TGTGCCAGTGGACTAGCGGGGGGGCGTACGCAGTATTTT	CASGLAGGRTQYF
TRBV4-2	few	TRBJ1-1	TRBD1	TGTGCCAGCAGCCGTCATACAGGGGGCGCCGACACTGAAGCTTTCTTT	CASSRHTGGADTEAFF
TRBV4-1	few	TRBJ2-7	TRBD1	TGCGCCAGCAGCCGTGACAGGGGGCAGTACGAGCAGTACTTC	CASSRDRGQYEQYF
TRBV7-9	few	TRBJ2-2	TRBD2	TGTGCCAGCAGCCCTGCGGGGGGTCGTTACACCGGGGAGCTGTTTTTT	CASSPAGGRYTGELFF
TRBV30	few	TRBJ1-1	NA	TGTGCCTGGGGGTCCGGCCCGGGCCGTGAAGCTTTCTTT	CAWGSGPGREAFF
TRBV29-1	NA	TRBJ1-2	NA	TGCAGCGTTGAACAGGGGGGCTACACCTTC	CSVEQGGYTF